These T cell receptor beta chains were read from a single sample in a study of early stage breast cancer tumors. Using immunoSEQ multiplex PCR, the repertoire was profiled, and TCRdb retains in-frame clones only, with some absent. The sample includes about 50,000 clones, 65% to 90% of them seen just once. The specimen was blood. The receptors originated from a person aged 45-65 years with breast cancer. Both conserved end residues are part of each CDR3. The D gene is left open where the match is weak. Clone size, where shown, is once, few, many, or a class for clones that have expanded.

TRBV18,-,TRBJ1-2,few,TGTGCCAGCTCATCAAACGCGGTAGGAGGCTACACCTTC,CASSSNAVGGYTF
TRBV7-2,TRBD2,TRBJ2-1,-,TGTGCCAGCAGCTTCTTGGGACTAGCGGGAGGCAATGAGCAGTTCTTC,CASSFLGLAGGNEQFF
TRBV9,-,TRBJ2-7,-,TGTGCCAGCAGTGGGGCCTGGGAGGGGGCGCAGTACGAGCAGTACTTC,CASSGAWEGAQYEQYF
TRBV7-9,-,TRBJ2-7,few,TGTGCCAGCAGCTCTAACAGGGAGTTAAGCGAGCAGTACTTC,CASSSNRELSEQYF
TRBV19,-,TRBJ2-2,-,TGTGCCAGTAGTAGGGGGAGCTCAGGGACCGGGGAGCTGTTTTTT,CASSRGSSGTGELFF
TRBV4-3,TRBD2,TRBJ2-2,-,TGCGCCAGCAGCCACCATGGTCCGGCGGGGGGAAACACCGGGGAGCTGTTTTTT,CASSHHGPAGGNTGELFF
TRBV5-3,-,TRBJ1-2,-,TGTGGGGACGTCGGAAACTATGGCTACACCTTC,CGDVGNYGYTF
TRBV7-8,TRBD2,TRBJ2-2,-,TGTGCCAGCAGCTTGAACGGGGGGGAAACCGGGGAGCTGTTTTTT,CASSLNGGETGELFF
TRBV15,-,TRBJ1-2,-,TGTGCCACCAGCAGAGCAGGGTCCAGAAGCTATGGCTACACCTTC,CATSRAGSRSYGYTF
TRBV5-4,TRBD1,TRBJ1-2,-,TGTGCCAGCAGGCAGACAGGGGGACTAGCCTATGGCTACACCTTC,CASRQTGGLAYGYTF
TRBV7-7,-,TRBJ2-3,-,TGTGCTAGCAGCGTTGGCCTAGGGCCGGATACGCAGTATTTT,CASSVGLGPDTQYF
TRBV9,TRBD2,TRBJ2-7,-,TGTGCCAGCAGCGTACATTCGTCGGGTGGGGGGGTTGTCTCCCACGAGCAGTACTTC,CASSVHSSGGGVVSHEQYF
TRBV19,-,TRBJ1-1,-,TGTGCCAGTAGCACCTTGCAATACCTGGGTGGAGAGATGAACACTGAAGCTTTCTTT,CASSTLQYLGGEMNTEAFF
TRBV10-2,-,TRBJ1-3,-,TGCGCCAGCACAACGACAGTTTCCGGAAACACCATATATTTT,CASTTTVSGNTIYF
TRBV18,-,TRBJ1-1,-,TGTGCCAGCTCACCAGGAAACACTGAAGCTTTCTTT,CASSPGNTEAFF
TRBV7-2,-,TRBJ2-3,-,TGTGCCAGCAGCCCAGGGGTGGGGTACCTCACAGATACGCAGTATTTT,CASSPGVGYLTDTQYF
TRBV5-1,TRBD2,TRBJ2-5,-,TGCGCCAGCAGCCCCGGTTCGGGGGGGCCACGAGTAGAGACCCAGTACTTC,CASSPGSGGPRVETQYF
TRBV5-4,-,TRBJ2-2,-,TGTGCCAGCAGCTCGGGGGCCGGACACAGAGGCGGGGAGCTGTTTTTT,CASSSGAGHRGGELFF
TRBV2,-,TRBJ1-1,-,TGTGCCAGCATCCCAGGGGACACGAACACTGAAGCTTTCTTT,CASIPGDTNTEAFF
TRBV27,-,TRBJ1-6,-,TGTGCCAGCAGTTTGATGGGAGGTAATTCACCCCTCCACTTT,CASSLMGGNSPLHF
TRBV5-1,TRBD2,TRBJ2-3,-,TGCGCCAGCAGCCTCGGGAGGGCCGGGGCAGATACGCAGTATTTT,CASSLGRAGADTQYF
TRBV28,TRBD2,TRBJ2-3,-,TGTGCCAGCAGTTCGGGACTAGCGGGAGAACTCGATACGCAGTATTTT,CASSSGLAGELDTQYF
TRBV30,-,TRBJ1-6,-,TGTGCCTGGAGTGTAGGTTTGGCGCAGAATTCACCCCTCCACTTT,CAWSVGLAQNSPLHF
TRBV28,-,TRBJ2-3,-,TGTGCCAGCAGTCGTGGGCAAACCCCAGATACGCAGTATTTT,CASSRGQTPDTQYF
TRBV7-3,-,TRBJ2-7,-,TGTGCCAGCAGCCGAACGATCCCGGTAACTAGCTACGAGCAGTACTTC,CASSRTIPVTSYEQYF
TRBV21-1,-,TRBJ2-7,-,TGTGCCAGCAGCAAACACTTGGGGATTAAGGACAGGGGACTAGCGGGTCCCTCCTACGAGCAGTACTTC,CASSKHLGIKDRGLAGPSYEQYF
TRBV11-2,TRBD2,TRBJ2-3,-,TGTGCCAGCAGCCTGCGGGGGGGGTTAGATACGCAGTATTTT,CASSLRGGLDTQYF
TRBV11-3,-,TRBJ2-3,-,TGTGCCAGCGCGGGACCACGAGCAGATACGCAGTATTTT,CASAGPRADTQYF
TRBV7-9,-,TRBJ2-7,-,TGTGCCGTGGGTAGCGAGCAGTACTTC,CAVGSEQYF
TRBV7-9,TRBD1,TRBJ1-6,medium-sized,TGTGCCAGCAGCGGACAGGGGGTCGGTAATTCACCCCTCCACTTT,CASSGQGVGNSPLHF
TRBV7-9,-,TRBJ1-4,-,TGTGCCAGCAGCTTATTCGCAGGTCTTAATGAAAAACTGTTTTTT,CASSLFAGLNEKLFF
TRBV7-9,TRBD1,TRBJ2-7,-,TGTGCCAGCAGCCCAGGGGGTCAGGTATTTTCGGACGAGCAGTACTTC,CASSPGGQVFSDEQYF
TRBV11-2,-,TRBJ2-5,-,TGTGCCAGCAGCTTTTTACAGGGTCTGGAGACCCAGTACTTC,CASSFLQGLETQYF
TRBV18,TRBD1,TRBJ2-1,-,TGTGCCAGCTCACCTGGGACAGATCACAATGAGCAGTTCTTC,CASSPGTDHNEQFF
TRBV29-1,-,TRBJ2-7,-,TGCAGCGTCGGGGACGGTTCCTACGAGCAGTACTTC,CSVGDGSYEQYF
TRBV6-5,-,TRBJ1-2,-,TGTGCCAGCAGTTACATGGGGGCCTCCTATGGCTACACCTTC,CASSYMGASYGYTF
TRBV5-1,-,TRBJ1-3,-,TGCGCCAGCAGCCCTCCCGGGTCCGAGAGCGGAAACACCATATATTTT,CASSPPGSESGNTIYF
TRBV18,-,TRBJ2-7,-,TGTGCCAGCTCACCAAGACAGGCTGGCGAGCAGTACTTC,CASSPRQAGEQYF
TRBV5-1,TRBD1,TRBJ2-7,-,TGCGCCAGCAGCTTCGGGACAGGGGGGGAGGAGCAGTACTTC,CASSFGTGGEEQYF
TRBV9,-,TRBJ1-1,-,TGTGCCAGCAGCGTGGGTCTCAGGGCCCAGAACACTGAAGCTTTCTTT,CASSVGLRAQNTEAFF
TRBV5-6,TRBD2,TRBJ2-3,-,TGTGCCAGCAGCTCCTATATAGCGGGAGGGCCGAAGGGCACAGATACGCAGTATTTT,CASSSYIAGGPKGTDTQYF